This T cell receptor beta chain is from a study of shared clonotypes between healthy human individuals. Note on this clone: Antigen: not known.

This CDR3 is built from 15 residues. V was shortened by 3 bases and J by 8 bases, with 19 bases between the two germline ends. Germline V gene data show CDR1 as MDHEN and CDR2 as SYDVKM. Several immunoSEQ plates held equal portions of the genomic DNA taken from each subset. Libraries were prepared by immunoSEQ multiplex PCR; TCRdb keeps only in-frame clonotypes and omits some of them. The table shows about 1 million clones, with approximately 72% occurring only once. Whole-study findings and limits: The sharing of about 5% of naive CD4 clonotypes was seen across a handful of donors. Generation probabilities of non-shared clonotypes were lower (relative to those shared by all four donors).

The sequencing input was memory CD4+ T cells sorted from blood. Subset specified: CD45RA-negative fraction. The sequence was collected from a man between 18 and 29 years old in good health. The chain carries TRBV28 and TRBJ1-2, with no clear D. CDR3 loop: CASSFDAVALNGYTF. CDR3 DNA: TGTGCCAGCAGTTTCGACGCGGTAGCGCTGAACGGCTACACCTTC.